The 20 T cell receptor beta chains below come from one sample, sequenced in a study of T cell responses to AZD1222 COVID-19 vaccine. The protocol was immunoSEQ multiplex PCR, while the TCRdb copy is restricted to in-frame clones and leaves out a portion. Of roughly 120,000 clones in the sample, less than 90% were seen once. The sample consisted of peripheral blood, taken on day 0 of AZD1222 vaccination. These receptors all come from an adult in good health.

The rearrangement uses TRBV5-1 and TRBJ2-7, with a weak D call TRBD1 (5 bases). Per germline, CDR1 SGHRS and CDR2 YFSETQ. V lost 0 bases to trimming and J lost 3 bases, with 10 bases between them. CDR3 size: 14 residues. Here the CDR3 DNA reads TGCGCCAGCAGCTTGGCCCCGGACAACTACGAGCAGTACTTC. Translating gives CASSLAPDNYEQYF.

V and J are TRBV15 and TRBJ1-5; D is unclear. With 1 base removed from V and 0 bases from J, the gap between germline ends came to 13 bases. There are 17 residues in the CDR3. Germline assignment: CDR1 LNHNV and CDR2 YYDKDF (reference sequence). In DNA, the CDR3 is TGTGCCACCAGCAGAGGCTTTAGTGGGTTTAGCAATCAGCCCCAGCATTTT. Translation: CATSRGFSGFSNQPQHF.

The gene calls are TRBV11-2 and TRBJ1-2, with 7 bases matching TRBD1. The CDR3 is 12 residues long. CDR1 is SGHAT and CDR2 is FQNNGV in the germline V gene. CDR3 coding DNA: TGTGCAACACCTGCAGGGGGCTATGGCTACACCTTC. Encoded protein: CATPAGGYGYTF.

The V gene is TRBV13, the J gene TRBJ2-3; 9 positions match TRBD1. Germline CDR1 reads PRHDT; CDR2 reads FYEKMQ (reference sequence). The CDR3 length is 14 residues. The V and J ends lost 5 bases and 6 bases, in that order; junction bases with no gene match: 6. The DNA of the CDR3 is TGTGCCAGCAGCCACAGGGGGCATGTGGATACGCAGTATTTT. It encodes CASSHRGHVDTQYF.

Here the CDR3 DNA reads TGTGCCAGCAGCGCCGGGACAGGGGTTGAGACCCAGTACTTC. It is translated as CASSAGTGVETQYF. V is TRBV9 and J is TRBJ2-5; 10 nucleotides line up with TRBD1. The CDR3 is 14 amino acids. The trim removed 3 bases at V and 5 bases at J, leaving 4 bases unmatched. Germline V gene lookup returns CDR1 SGDLS and CDR2 YYNGEE.

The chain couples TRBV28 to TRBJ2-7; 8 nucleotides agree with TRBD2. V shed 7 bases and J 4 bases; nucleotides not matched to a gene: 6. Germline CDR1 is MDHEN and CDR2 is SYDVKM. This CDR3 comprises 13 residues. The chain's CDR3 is CASTERERYEQYF. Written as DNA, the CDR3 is TGTGCCAGCACGGAGCGGGAGCGGTACGAGCAGTACTTC.

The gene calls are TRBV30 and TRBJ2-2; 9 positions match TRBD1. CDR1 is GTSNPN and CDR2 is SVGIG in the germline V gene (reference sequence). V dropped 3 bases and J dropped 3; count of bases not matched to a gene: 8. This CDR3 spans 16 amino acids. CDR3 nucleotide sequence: TGTGCCTGGAGGCACACTGGACAGGGGTACACCGGGGAGCTGTTTTTT. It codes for CAWRHTGQGYTGELFF. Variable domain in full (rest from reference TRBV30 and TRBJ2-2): SQTIHQWPATLVQPVGSPLSLECTVEGTSNPNLYWYRQAAGRGLQLLFYSVGIGQISSEVPQNLSASRPQDRQFILSSKKLLLSDSGFYLCAWRHTGQGYTGELFFGEGSRLTVL.

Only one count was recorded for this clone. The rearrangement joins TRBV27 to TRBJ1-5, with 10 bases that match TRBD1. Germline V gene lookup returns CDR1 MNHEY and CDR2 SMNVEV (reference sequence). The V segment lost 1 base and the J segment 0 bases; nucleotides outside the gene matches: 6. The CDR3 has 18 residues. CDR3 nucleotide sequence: TGTGCCAGCAGTTTATTCGGACAGGGGGGGTATAGCAATCAGCCCCAGCATTTT. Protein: CASSLFGQGGYSNQPQHF.

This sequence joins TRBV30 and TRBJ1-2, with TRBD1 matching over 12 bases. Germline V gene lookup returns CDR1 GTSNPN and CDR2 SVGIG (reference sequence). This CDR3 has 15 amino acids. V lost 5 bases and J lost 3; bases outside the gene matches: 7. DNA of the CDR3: TGTGCCTGGGAAGGGGGACAGGGGGCACACTATGGCTACACCTTC. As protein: CAWEGGQGAHYGYTF.

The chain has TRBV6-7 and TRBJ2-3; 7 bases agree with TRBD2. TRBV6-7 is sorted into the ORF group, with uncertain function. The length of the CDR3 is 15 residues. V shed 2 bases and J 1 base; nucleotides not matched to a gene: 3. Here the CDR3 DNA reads TGTGCCAGCAGTTACCCGGGAGGTGGCACAGATACGCAGTATTTT. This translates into CASSYPGGGTDTQYF.

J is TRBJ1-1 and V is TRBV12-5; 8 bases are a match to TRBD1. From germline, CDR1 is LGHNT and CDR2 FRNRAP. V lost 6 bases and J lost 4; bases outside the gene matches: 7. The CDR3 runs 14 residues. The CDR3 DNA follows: TGTGCTAGTGGCGCAGGGGGCTGGGTCACTGAAGCTTTCTTT. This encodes CASGAGGWVTEAFF. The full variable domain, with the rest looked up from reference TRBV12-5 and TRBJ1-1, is DARVTQTPRHKVTEMGQEVTMRCQPILGHNTVFWYRQTMMQGLELLAYFRNRAPLDDSGMPKDRFSAEMPDATLATLKIQPSEPRDSAVYFCASGAGGWVTEAFFGQGTRLTVV.

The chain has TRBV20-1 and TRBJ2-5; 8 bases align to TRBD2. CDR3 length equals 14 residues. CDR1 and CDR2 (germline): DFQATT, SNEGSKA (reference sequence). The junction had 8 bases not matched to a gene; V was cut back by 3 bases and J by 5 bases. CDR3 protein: CSASRSGGGETQYF. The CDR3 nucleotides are TGCAGTGCTAGTCGAAGCGGGGGAGGGGAGACCCAGTACTTC.

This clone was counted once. The CDR3 DNA reads TGTGCCAGCAGCTTAGAGTTCGCAGATACGCAGTATTTT. It codes for CASSLEFADTQYF. This rearrangement joins TRBV7-2 to TRBJ2-3, with D unclear. Trimming took off 1 base at V and 4 bases at J, with 6 bases between the two ends. The CDR3 length is 13 residues. Germline CDR1 reads SGHTA; CDR2 reads FQGNSA.

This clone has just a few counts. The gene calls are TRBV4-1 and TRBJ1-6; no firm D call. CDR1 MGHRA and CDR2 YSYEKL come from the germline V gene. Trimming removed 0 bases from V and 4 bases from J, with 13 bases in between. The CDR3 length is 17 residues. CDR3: CASSQEPLRGYNSPLHF. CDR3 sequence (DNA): TGCGCCAGCAGCCAAGAACCACTTAGAGGATATAATTCACCCCTCCACTTT.

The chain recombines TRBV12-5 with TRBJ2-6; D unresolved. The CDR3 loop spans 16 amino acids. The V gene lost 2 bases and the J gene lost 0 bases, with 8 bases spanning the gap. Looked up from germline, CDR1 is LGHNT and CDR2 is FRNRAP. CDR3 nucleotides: TGTGCTAGTGGTTTGAGTCGCAGCTCTGGGGCCAACGTCCTGACTTTC. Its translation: CASGLSRSSGANVLTF. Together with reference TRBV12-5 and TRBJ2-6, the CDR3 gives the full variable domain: DARVTQTPRHKVTEMGQEVTMRCQPILGHNTVFWYRQTMMQGLELLAYFRNRAPLDDSGMPKDRFSAEMPDATLATLKIQPSEPRDSAVYFCASGLSRSSGANVLTFGAGSRLTVL.

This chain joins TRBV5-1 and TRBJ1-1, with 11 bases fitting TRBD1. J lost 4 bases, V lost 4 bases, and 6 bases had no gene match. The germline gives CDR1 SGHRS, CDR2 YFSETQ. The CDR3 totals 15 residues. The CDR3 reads CASSQGQGDPTEAFF. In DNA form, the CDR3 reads TGCGCCAGCAGCCAGGGACAGGGGGACCCCACTGAAGCTTTCTTT.

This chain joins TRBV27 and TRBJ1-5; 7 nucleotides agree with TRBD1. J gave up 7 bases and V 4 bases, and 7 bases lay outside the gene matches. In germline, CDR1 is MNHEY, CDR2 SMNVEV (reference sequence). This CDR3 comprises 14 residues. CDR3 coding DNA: TGTGCCAGCAGTTGGACAGGAGGGGAACAGCCCCAGCATTTT. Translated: CASSWTGGEQPQHF.

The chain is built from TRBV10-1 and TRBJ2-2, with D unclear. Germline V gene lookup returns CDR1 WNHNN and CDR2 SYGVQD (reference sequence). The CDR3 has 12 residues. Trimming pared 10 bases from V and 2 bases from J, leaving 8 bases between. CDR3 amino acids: CATRTNTGELFF. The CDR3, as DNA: TGCGCCACCCGTACCAACACCGGGGAGCTGTTTTTT.

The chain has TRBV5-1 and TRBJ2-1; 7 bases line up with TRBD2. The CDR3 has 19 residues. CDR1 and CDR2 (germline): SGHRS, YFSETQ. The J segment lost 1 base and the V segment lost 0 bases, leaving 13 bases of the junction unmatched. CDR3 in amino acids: CASSLDRLAALESYNEQFF. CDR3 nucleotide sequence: TGCGCCAGCAGCTTGGATAGGCTAGCGGCCTTAGAGTCCTACAATGAGCAGTTCTTC. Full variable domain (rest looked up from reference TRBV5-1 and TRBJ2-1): KAGVTQTPRYLIKTRGQQVTLSCSPISGHRSVSWYQQTPGQGLQFLFEYFSETQRNKGNFPGRFSGRQFSNSRSEMNVSTLELGDSALYLCASSLDRLAALESYNEQFFGPGTRLTVL.

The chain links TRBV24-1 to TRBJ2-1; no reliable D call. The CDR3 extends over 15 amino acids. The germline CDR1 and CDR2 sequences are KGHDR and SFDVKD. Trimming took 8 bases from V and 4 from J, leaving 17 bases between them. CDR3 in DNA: TGTGCCACCATTTTTTCCCCCACGGGTTACAATGAGCAGTTCTTC. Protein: CATIFSPTGYNEQFF.